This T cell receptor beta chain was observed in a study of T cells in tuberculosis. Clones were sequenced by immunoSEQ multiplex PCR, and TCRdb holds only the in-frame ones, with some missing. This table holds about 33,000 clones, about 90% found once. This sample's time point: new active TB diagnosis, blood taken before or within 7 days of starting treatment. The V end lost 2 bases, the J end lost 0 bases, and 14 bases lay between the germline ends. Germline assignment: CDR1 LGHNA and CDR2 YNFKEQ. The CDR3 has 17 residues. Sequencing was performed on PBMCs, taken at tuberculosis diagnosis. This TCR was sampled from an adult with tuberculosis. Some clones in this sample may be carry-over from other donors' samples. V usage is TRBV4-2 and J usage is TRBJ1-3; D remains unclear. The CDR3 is CASSQRGIMSSGNTIYF. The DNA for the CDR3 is TGTGCCAGCAGCCAACGCGGGATAATGTCCTCTGGAAACACCATATATTTT.